The 6 T cell receptor beta chains in this list originate from one sample, sequenced in a study of control samples from healthy donors and cancer patients. Some clones are missing from TCRdb's copy, which holds only in-frame ones; the method was immunoSEQ multiplex PCR. Of approximately 140,000 clones in the sample, 85% to 95% were seen once. Material for sequencing was blood. These receptors originate from a man in his forties in good health.

V is TRBV10-3 and J is TRBJ1-3; D remains unclear. The CDR3 totals 10 residues. The V and J ends lost 10 bases and 0 bases respectively, with 1 base between them. The germline gives CDR1 ENHRY, CDR2 SYGVKD. CDR3 region: CASSGNTIYF. For the CDR3, the DNA is TGTGCCAGCTCTGGAAACACCATATATTTT.

The chain joins TRBV4-1 to TRBJ2-4, with D maybe TRBD2 (7 bases). The ends were cut back, 2 bases at V and 8 bases at J, with 10 bases in the middle. Germline V gene lookup returns CDR1 MGHRA and CDR2 YSYEKL. The CDR3 has 13 residues. The CDR3 DNA reads as TGCGCCAGCAGCCAAATAGGGGGGGACATTCAGTACTTC. Translation gives CASSQIGGDIQYF.

The chain carries TRBV7-8 and TRBJ2-7; 10 bases fit TRBD1. With V trimmed by 5 bases and J by 5 bases, 12 bases remained unmatched. CDR1 and CDR2 from the germline V gene are SGHVS and FQNEAQ. This CDR3 is 16 amino acids long. This chain's CDR3 is CASSLLWGQGNDEQYF. The CDR3 nucleotides read TGTGCCAGCAGCCTACTGTGGGGACAGGGGAACGACGAGCAGTACTTC.

This chain uses TRBV11-1 with TRBJ1-1; D call uncertain. The CDR3 covers 13 residues. Germline V gene data show CDR1 as SGHAT and CDR2 as FQDESV (reference sequence). Trimming removed 5 bases from V and 6 bases from J, with 13 bases in between. CDR3: CASSPRARAEAFF. In DNA, the CDR3 is TGTGCCAGCAGCCCCCGGGCGCGGGCTGAAGCTTTCTTT.

J is TRBJ1-5 and V is TRBV28, with TRBD1 matching 9 bases. This CDR3 region has 16 residues. V lost 5 bases to trimming and J lost 7 bases; unmatched junction nucleotides: 12. Germline-derived CDR1 and CDR2 are MDHEN and SYDVKM. The DNA of the CDR3 is TGTGCCAGCAGTCTACCGGGACAGGGAGCTAGGCAGCCCCAGCATTTT. Protein: CASSLPGQGARQPQHF.

The V call is TRBV6-5, the J call TRBJ1-2; 8 bases line up with TRBD1. Germline V gene lookup returns CDR1 MNHEY and CDR2 SVGAGI. The CDR3 is 12 residues long. V shed 7 bases, J shed 8 bases, and the junction held 6 bases outside the gene matches. The CDR3 here is CASKAGTGGYTF. In DNA form, the CDR3 reads TGTGCCAGCAAGGCCGGGACAGGAGGCTACACCTTC.